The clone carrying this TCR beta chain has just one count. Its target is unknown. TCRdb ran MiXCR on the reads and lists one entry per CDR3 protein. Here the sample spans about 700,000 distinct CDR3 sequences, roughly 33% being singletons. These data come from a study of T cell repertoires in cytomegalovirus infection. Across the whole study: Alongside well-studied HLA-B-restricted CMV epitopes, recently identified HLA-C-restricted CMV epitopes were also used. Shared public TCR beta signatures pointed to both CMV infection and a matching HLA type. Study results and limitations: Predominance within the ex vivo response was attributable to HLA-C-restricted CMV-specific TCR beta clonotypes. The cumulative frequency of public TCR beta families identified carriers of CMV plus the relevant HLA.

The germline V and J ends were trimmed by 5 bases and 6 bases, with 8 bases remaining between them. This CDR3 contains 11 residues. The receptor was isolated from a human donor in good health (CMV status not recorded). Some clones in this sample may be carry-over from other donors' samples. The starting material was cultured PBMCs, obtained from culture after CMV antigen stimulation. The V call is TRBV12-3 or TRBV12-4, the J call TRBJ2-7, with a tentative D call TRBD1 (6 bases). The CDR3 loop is CASSHRAEQYF. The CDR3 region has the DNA TGTGCCAGCAGTCACAGGGCCGAGCAGTACTTC.